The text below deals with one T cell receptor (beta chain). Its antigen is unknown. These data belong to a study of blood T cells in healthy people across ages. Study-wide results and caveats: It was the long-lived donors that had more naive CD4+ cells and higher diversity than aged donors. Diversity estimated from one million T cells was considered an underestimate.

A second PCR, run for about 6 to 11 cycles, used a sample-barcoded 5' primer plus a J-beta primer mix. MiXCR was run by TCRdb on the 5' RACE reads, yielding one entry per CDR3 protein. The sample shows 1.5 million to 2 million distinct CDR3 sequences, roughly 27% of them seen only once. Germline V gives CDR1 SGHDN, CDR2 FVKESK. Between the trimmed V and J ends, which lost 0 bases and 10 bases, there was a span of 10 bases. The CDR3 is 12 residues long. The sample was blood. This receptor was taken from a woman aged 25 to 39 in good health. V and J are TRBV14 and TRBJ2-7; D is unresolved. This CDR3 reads CASSQERKIQYF. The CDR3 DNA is TGTGCCAGCAGCCAAGAGAGGAAAATTCAGTACTTC.